The 10 T cell receptor beta chains below come from one sample, sequenced in a study of identical twins listed by TCRdb under 2016. Library generation was performed with 5' RACE. The instrument was an Illumina HiSeq 2000. TCRdb's own reprocessing of the public reads used fastp at Q25 and MiXCR and kept productive beta chains. A single entry per CDR3 protein holds the most common genes and DNA from its merged rows. A total of around 500,000 distinct CDR3 sequences appear in this sample, 14% of them only once. Clones ranked in the top ten supply 0.5% to 0.65% of the sample. These data also featured in a second study, about yellow fever vaccine responses in identical twins.

The source material was CD4+ T cells sorted from blood. These receptors came from a woman younger than 35 in good health.

This clonotype was recorded a few times. J is TRBJ2-5 and V is TRBV2; TRBD1 might be the D (6 bases). The CDR3 consists of 14 residues. Germline assignment: CDR1 SNHLY and CDR2 FYNNEI. Trimming shortened V by 9 bases and J by 5 bases, and 19 bases separated the two germline ends. CDR3 protein: CASAGERLQETQYF. The CDR3 DNA follows: TGTGCCAGTGCAGGGGAGAGGTTGCAGGAGACCCAGTACTTC.

The chain employs TRBV6-1 and TRBJ2-7; 9 bases map to TRBD1. Germline V gives CDR1 MNHNS, CDR2 SASEGT. V lost 2 bases to trimming and J lost 5 bases; unmatched junction nucleotides: 4. The length of the CDR3 is 14 residues. The CDR3 here is CASSEYRGLDEQYF. CDR3 coding DNA: TGTGCCAGCAGTGAATACAGGGGGCTCGACGAGCAGTACTTC.

This clonotype was recorded a few times. CDR3 residues: CASSAEEGSNQPQHF. CDR3 nucleotides: TGTGCCAGCAGCGCCGAGGAGGGTAGCAATCAGCCCCAGCATTTT. The chain has TRBV7-2 and TRBJ1-5; D is unclear. This CDR3 is 15 amino acids long. The germline CDR1 and CDR2 sequences are SGHTA and FQGNSA. Between the trimmed V and J ends, which lost 5 bases and 0 bases, there was a span of 11 bases.

The chain couples TRBV28 to TRBJ2-7; D is possibly TRBD2 (6 bases). CDR1 is MDHEN, CDR2 SYDVKM, per germline. With 6 bases removed from V and 3 bases from J, the gap between germline ends came to 15 bases. The CDR3 has 14 amino acids. The CDR3 DNA follows: TGTGCCAGCAGAAAATCGGGAGACTTCTACGAGCAGTACTTC. Translating gives CASRKSGDFYEQYF.

This chain uses TRBV20-1 with TRBJ1-5, with 7 nucleotides matching TRBD1. The germline V gene has CDR1 DFQATT and CDR2 SNEGSKA (reference sequence). CDR3 length: 13 residues. V shed 6 bases, J shed 2 bases, and the junction held 4 bases outside the gene matches. CDR3 amino acids: CSANRGGNQPQHF. Written as DNA, the CDR3 is TGCAGTGCAAACAGGGGTGGCAATCAGCCCCAGCATTTT.

The rearrangement links TRBV7-9 to TRBJ2-3; maybe TRBD2 (5 bases). Looked up from germline, CDR1 is SEHNR and CDR2 is FQNEAQ (reference sequence). V was clipped by 7 bases and J by 6 bases, with 20 bases between them. CDR3 length: 15 amino acids. The CDR3: CASTSTGLHTDTQYF. In nucleotides, the CDR3 is TGTGCCAGCACTTCGACGGGATTGCACACGGATACGCAGTATTTT. Looking up the rest from reference TRBV7-9 and TRBJ2-3 gives the full variable domain: DTGVSQNPRHKITKRGQNVTFRCDPISEHNRLYWYRQTLGQGPEFLTYFQNEAQLEKSRLLSDRFSAERPKGSFSTLEIQRTEQGDSAMYLCASTSTGLHTDTQYFGPGTRLTVL.

There are a few counts of this clonotype. CDR3 amino acids: CATSKSVNLGSLGGELFF. In nucleotides, the CDR3 is TGTGCCACCAGCAAATCCGTTAATCTCGGGTCCTTGGGCGGGGAGCTGTTTTTT. The rearrangement uses TRBV15 and TRBJ2-2; the D is unclear. The CDR3 has 18 amino acids. The germline CDR1 and CDR2 sequences are LNHNV and YYDKDF (reference sequence). V lost 4 bases and J lost 7, with 25 bases in between. The variable domain in full, with the rest retrieved from reference TRBV15 and TRBJ2-2, is DAMVIQNPRYQVTQFGKPVTLSCSQTLNHNVMYWYQQKSSQAPKLLFHYYDKDFNNEADTPDNFQSRRPNTSFCFLDIRSPGLGDTAMYLCATSKSVNLGSLGGELFFGEGSRLTVL.

The table lists this clonotype with a few counts. The chain carries TRBV7-2 and TRBJ2-1; possibly TRBD1 or TRBD2 for D (5 bases each). The V gene's germline CDR1 is SGHTA and CDR2 FQGNSA. V was trimmed by 1 base and J by 8 bases, leaving 15 bases between them. The CDR3 totals 15 residues. In nucleotides, the CDR3 is TGTGCCAGCAGCTTAGAGAGTGGGGGACCCCATGAGCAGTTCTTC. This translates into CASSLESGGPHEQFF. The full variable domain, completed using reference TRBV7-2 and TRBJ2-1, is GAGVSQSPSNKVTEKGKDVELRCDPISGHTALYWYRQSLGQGLEFLIYFQGNSAPDKSGLPSDRFSAERTGGSVSTLTIQRTQQEDSAVYLCASSLESGGPHEQFFGPGTRLTVL.

This clonotype was counted a few times. The chain links TRBV12-3 or TRBV12-4 to TRBJ2-1; D is possibly TRBD2 (7 bases). The CDR3 sequence is 16 residues long. V gave up 5 bases and J gave up 4 bases, with 18 bases separating them. The CDR3 protein is CASSESGLGGYNEQFF. Here the CDR3 DNA reads TGTGCCAGCAGTGAAAGCGGACTAGGGGGTTACAATGAGCAGTTCTTC.

In this sample, this clonotype turned up a few times. The rearrangement joins TRBV12-3 or TRBV12-4 to TRBJ1-1; D is unresolved. The CDR3 totals 13 residues. Trimming left V 1 base short and J 11 bases short, with 14 bases between. The CDR3 DNA is TGTGCCAGCAGTTTAGGAGGCAGTGGGGTGGCTTTCTTT. Translated, it gives CASSLGGSGVAFF.